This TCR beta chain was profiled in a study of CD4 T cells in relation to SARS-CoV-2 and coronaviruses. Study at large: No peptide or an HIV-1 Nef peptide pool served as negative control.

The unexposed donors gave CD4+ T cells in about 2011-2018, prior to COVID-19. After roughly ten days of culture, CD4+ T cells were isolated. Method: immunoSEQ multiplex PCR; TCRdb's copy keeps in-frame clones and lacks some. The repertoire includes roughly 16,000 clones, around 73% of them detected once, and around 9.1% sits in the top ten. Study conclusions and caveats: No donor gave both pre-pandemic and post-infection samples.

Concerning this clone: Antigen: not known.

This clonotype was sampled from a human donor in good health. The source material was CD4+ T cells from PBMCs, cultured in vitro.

CDR3 sequence (DNA): TGTGCCAGCAGTATCTACAATGAGCAGTTCTTC. Translation gives CASSIYNEQFF. The chain employs TRBV21-1 and TRBJ2-1; TRBD2 was called by the table and not checked on the DNA. TRBV21-1 is classified as a pseudogene. The CDR3 has 11 residues.